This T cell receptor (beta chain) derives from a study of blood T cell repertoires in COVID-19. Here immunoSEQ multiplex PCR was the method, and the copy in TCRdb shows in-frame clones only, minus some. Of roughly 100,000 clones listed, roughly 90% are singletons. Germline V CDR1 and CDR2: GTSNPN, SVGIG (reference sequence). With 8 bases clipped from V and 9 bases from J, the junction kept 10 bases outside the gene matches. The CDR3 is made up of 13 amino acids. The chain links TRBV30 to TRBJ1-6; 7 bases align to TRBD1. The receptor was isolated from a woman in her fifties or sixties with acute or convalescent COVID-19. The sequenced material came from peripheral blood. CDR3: CAAGQPPASPLHF. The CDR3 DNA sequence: TGTGCCGCGGGACAGCCGCCAGCTTCACCCCTCCACTTT.